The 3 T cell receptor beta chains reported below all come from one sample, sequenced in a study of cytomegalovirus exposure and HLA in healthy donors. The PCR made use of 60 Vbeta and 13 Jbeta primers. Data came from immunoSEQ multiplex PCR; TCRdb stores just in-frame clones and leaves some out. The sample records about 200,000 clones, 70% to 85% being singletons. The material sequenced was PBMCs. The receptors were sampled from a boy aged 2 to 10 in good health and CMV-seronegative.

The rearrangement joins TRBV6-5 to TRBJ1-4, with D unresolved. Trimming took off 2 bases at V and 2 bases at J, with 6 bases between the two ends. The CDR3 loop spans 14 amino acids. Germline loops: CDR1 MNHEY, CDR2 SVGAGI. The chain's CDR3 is CASSYGETNEKLFF. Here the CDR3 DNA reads TGTGCCAGCAGTTACGGGGAGACTAATGAAAAACTGTTTTTT.

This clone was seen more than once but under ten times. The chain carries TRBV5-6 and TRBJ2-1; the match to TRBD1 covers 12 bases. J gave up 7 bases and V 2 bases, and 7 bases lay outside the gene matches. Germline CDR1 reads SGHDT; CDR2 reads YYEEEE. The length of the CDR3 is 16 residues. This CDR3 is CASSFPGQGATNEQFF. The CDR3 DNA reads TGTGCCAGCAGCTTTCCGGGACAGGGGGCCACTAATGAGCAGTTCTTC. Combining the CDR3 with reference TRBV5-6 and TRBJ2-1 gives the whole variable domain DAGVTQSPTHLIKTRGQQVTLRCSPKSGHDTVSWYQQALGQGPQFIFQYYEEEERQRGNFPDRFSGHQFPNYSSELNVNALLLGDSALYLCASSFPGQGATNEQFFGPGTRLTVL.

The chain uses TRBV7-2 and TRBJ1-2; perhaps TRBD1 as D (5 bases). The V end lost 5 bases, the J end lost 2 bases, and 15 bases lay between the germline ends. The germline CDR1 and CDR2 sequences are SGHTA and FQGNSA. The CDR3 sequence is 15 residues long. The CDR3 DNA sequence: TGTGCCAGCAGCGCCGTCGGGGGGGAGAACTATGGCTACACCTTC. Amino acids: CASSAVGGENYGYTF.